Listed here are 16 T cell receptor beta chains from one sample, sequenced in a study of shared clonotypes between healthy human individuals. The naive CD8 population came from CD45RO-negative cells selected for CCR7, without terminally differentiated effector memory CD45RA+ cells. Method: immunoSEQ multiplex PCR; TCRdb's copy keeps in-frame clones and lacks some. The sample gives roughly 2.1 million clones, more than 85% of which show up once; 1.7% is in the top ten. Sequenced sample: naive CD8+ T cells from PBMCs. These receptors were taken from a young man in good health. Some clones in this sample may be carry-over from other donors' samples.

This chain links TRBV28 with TRBJ2-4, with TRBD2 matching over 10 bases. This CDR3 region has 17 residues. Germline V gene lookup returns CDR1 MDHEN and CDR2 SYDVKM. The V segment lost 2 bases and the J segment 3 bases; nucleotides outside the gene matches: 7. CDR3 nucleotide sequence: TGTGCCAGCAGTTTACCAAGGACTAGCGGTCTCAAAAACATTCAGTACTTC. Protein: CASSLPRTSGLKNIQYF. Using reference TRBV28 and TRBJ2-4 for the parts outside the CDR3, the full variable domain is DVKVTQSSRYLVKRTGEKVFLECVQDMDHENMFWYRQDPGLGLRLIYFSYDVKMKEKGDIPEGYSVSREKKERFSLILESASTNQTSMYLCASSLPRTSGLKNIQYFGAGTRLSVL.

The rearrangement links TRBV6-4 to TRBJ2-7; 7 nucleotides align to TRBD1. J lost 2 bases, V lost 5 bases, and 9 bases had no gene match. From germline, CDR1 is MRHNA and CDR2 SNTAGT. This CDR3 comprises 15 residues. For the CDR3, the DNA is TGTGCCAGCAGTACACCTGAGGGGGCGCCCTACGAGCAGTACTTC. Residues: CASSTPEGAPYEQYF.

As concerns this clone: Other DNA sequences within the sample encode an identical CDR3. This chain uses TRBV19 with TRBJ2-7; 10 nucleotides match TRBD1. In germline, CDR1 is LNHDA, CDR2 SQIVND (reference sequence). With 4 bases clipped from V and 2 bases from J, the junction kept 2 bases outside the gene matches. The CDR3 loop spans 14 amino acids. The CDR3 nucleotides are TGTGCCAGTAGTACCGGACAGGGGGCCTACGAGCAGTACTTC. Translating it yields CASSTGQGAYEQYF.

This sequence joins TRBV19 and TRBJ2-2, with D perhaps TRBD2 (5 bases). The CDR3 runs to 15 residues. Trimming removed 5 bases from V and 5 bases from J, with 15 bases in between. Germline V gene sequence: CDR1 LNHDA, CDR2 SQIVND (reference sequence). CDR3 nucleotide sequence: TGTGCCAGTAGTTCGGCAGGCCGGGGAACCGGGGAGCTGTTTTTT. Its translation is CASSSAGRGTGELFF.

V usage is TRBV28 and J usage is TRBJ2-3; D is perhaps TRBD2 (5 bases). The CDR3 has 16 amino acids. With 3 bases removed from V and 4 bases from J, the gap between germline ends came to 17 bases. The germline gives CDR1 MDHEN, CDR2 SYDVKM. CDR3 sequence (DNA): TGTGCCAGCAGTTTGTTTCGCGTAGGAGGCGCAGATACGCAGTATTTT. Protein sequence: CASSLFRVGGADTQYF. The full variable domain, rest sourced from reference TRBV28 and TRBJ2-3, is DVKVTQSSRYLVKRTGEKVFLECVQDMDHENMFWYRQDPGLGLRLIYFSYDVKMKEKGDIPEGYSVSREKKERFSLILESASTNQTSMYLCASSLFRVGGADTQYFGPGTRLTVL.

The chain joins TRBV11-2 to TRBJ2-1; D perhaps matches TRBD1 (6 bases). V lost 11 bases and J 6 bases, leaving 11 bases between the germline ends. The CDR3 sequence is 11 residues long. The V gene's germline CDR1 is SGHAT and CDR2 FQNNGV. Here the CDR3 reads CAVKGGNEQFF. CDR3 in DNA: TGTGCCGTTAAAGGGGGCAATGAGCAGTTCTTC.

V and J are TRBV7-9 and TRBJ1-2; 8 nucleotides line up with TRBD1. Germline CDR1 and CDR2: SEHNR and FQNEAQ (reference sequence). Trimming took 6 bases from V and 4 from J; bases not matched to a gene: 16. CDR3 length: 17 amino acids. CDR3 DNA: TGTGCCAGCAGTGCAAAGGACAGGGATTCCCCCCCCTATGGCTACACCTTC. Amino acid sequence: CASSAKDRDSPPYGYTF.

This clone was observed a single time. This chain connects TRBV7-9 to TRBJ2-5, with D tentatively TRBD1 (7 bases). Germline V gene lookup returns CDR1 SEHNR and CDR2 FQNEAQ (reference sequence). Trimming removed 5 bases from V and 3 bases from J, with 19 bases in between. The CDR3 length is 16 residues. As DNA, the CDR3 is TGTGCCAGCAGCGGGCGCGGGGACAGAATCGAAGAGACCCAGTACTTC. It specifies CASSGRGDRIEETQYF. The complete variable domain, with remaining parts taken from reference TRBV7-9 and TRBJ2-5, reads DTGVSQNPRHKITKRGQNVTFRCDPISEHNRLYWYRQTLGQGPEFLTYFQNEAQLEKSRLLSDRFSAERPKGSFSTLEIQRTEQGDSAMYLCASSGRGDRIEETQYFGPGTRLLVL.

V gene TRBV4-3 combines with J gene TRBJ2-1; a weak D match, TRBD2 (5 bases). Germline CDR1 reads LGHNA; CDR2 reads YSLEER. The CDR3 sequence is 17 residues long. Trimming took 0 bases from V and 9 from J, leaving 21 bases between them. CDR3 amino acids: CASSQEQWERGMGEQFF. In DNA form, the CDR3 reads TGCGCCAGCAGCCAAGAGCAATGGGAGCGTGGGATGGGTGAGCAGTTCTTC.

To note about this clone: At the DNA level, this CDR3 is encoded by other sequences in the same sample as well. The chain combines TRBV7-9 with TRBJ2-1, with TRBD2 matching over 8 bases. From germline, CDR1 is SEHNR and CDR2 FQNEAQ (reference sequence). This CDR3 comprises 12 residues. J lost 10 bases, V lost 5 bases, and 4 bases had no gene match. As DNA, the CDR3 is TGTGCCAGCAGCCCCGGGAGGGGAGAGCAGTTCTTC. Translating gives CASSPGRGEQFF.

The rearrangement links TRBV11-2 to TRBJ2-1; 13 bases are shared with TRBD2. V lost 3 bases and J lost 2; bases outside the gene matches: 7. CDR1 is SGHAT, CDR2 FQNNGV, per germline. This CDR3 comprises 18 residues. CDR3 residues: CASSFSGLAGPTYNEQFF. The DNA of the CDR3 is TGTGCCAGCAGCTTCTCGGGACTAGCGGGACCTACCTACAATGAGCAGTTCTTC.

The CDR3 protein is CASSFYSREGEQYF. The CDR3 bases are TGTGCCAGCAGTTTTTACAGCAGAGAGGGTGAGCAGTACTTC. The V call is TRBV28, the J call TRBJ2-7, with D perhaps matching TRBD2 (5 bases). V dropped 3 bases and J dropped 7 bases, with 16 bases sitting between them. The length of the CDR3 is 14 residues. Per the germline V gene, CDR1 is MDHEN and CDR2 is SYDVKM.

This chain uses TRBV29-1 with TRBJ2-7; D gene ambiguous. CDR1 is SQVTM, CDR2 ANQGSEA, per germline. The CDR3 totals 16 residues. V gave up 4 bases and J gave up 2 bases, with 21 bases separating them. DNA for the CDR3: TGCAGCGTTGTTTCGCCTCGGAGAACCCAAACCTACGAGCAGTACTTC. Residues: CSVVSPRRTQTYEQYF.

The gene calls are TRBV27 and TRBJ2-7; the match to TRBD1 covers 7 bases. This CDR3 is built from 15 residues. CDR1 is MNHEY, CDR2 SMNVEV, per germline (reference sequence). J gave up 2 bases and V 2 bases, and 6 bases lay outside the gene matches. The CDR3 spells CASSLGRQGAYEQYF. Written as DNA, the CDR3 is TGTGCCAGCAGTTTAGGGCGGCAGGGGGCCTACGAGCAGTACTTC.

The V call is TRBV19, the J call TRBJ1-5; D possibly corresponds to TRBD1 (6 bases). Trimming shortened V by 3 bases and J by 5 bases, and 14 bases separated the two germline ends. Looked up from germline, CDR1 is LNHDA and CDR2 is SQIVND (reference sequence). The CDR3 runs 15 residues. CDR3 nucleotides: TGTGCCAGTAGTATGTTGCAGGGGAGCCATCAGCCCCAGCATTTT. Its protein product is CASSMLQGSHQPQHF.

The chain couples TRBV6-4 to TRBJ2-1; perhaps TRBD2 as D (5 bases). V was cut by 4 bases and J by 0 bases, with 10 bases left in between. The CDR3 has 15 residues. Germline-derived CDR1 and CDR2 are MRHNA and SNTAGT. The CDR3 sequence: CASSVDWSSYNEQFF. In DNA, the CDR3 is TGTGCCAGCAGTGTGGACTGGAGCTCCTACAATGAGCAGTTCTTC.